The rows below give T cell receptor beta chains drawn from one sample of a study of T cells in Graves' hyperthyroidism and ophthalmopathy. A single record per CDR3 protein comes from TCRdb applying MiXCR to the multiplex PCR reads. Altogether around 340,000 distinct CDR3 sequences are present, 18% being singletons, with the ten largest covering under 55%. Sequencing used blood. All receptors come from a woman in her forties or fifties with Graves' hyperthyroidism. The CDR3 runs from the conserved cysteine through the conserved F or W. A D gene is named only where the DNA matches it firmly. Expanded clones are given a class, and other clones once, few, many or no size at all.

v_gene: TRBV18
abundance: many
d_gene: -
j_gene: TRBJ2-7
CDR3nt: TGTGCCAGCTCACCAGGAGGAGAGCAGTACTTC
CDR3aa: CASSPGGEQYF

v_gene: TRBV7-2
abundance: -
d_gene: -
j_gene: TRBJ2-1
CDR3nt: TGTGCCAGCAGCTTCTTCGGATACAATGAGCAGTTCTTC
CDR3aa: CASSFFGYNEQFF

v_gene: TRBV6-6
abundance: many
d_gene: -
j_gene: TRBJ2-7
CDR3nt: TGTGCCAGCAGTTACACCGGGACAAACTCCTACGAGCAGTACTTC
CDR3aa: CASSYTGTNSYEQYF

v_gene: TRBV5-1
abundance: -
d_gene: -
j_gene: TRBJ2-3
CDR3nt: TGCGCCAGCAGCTGGAGTGGGACGGGGGAGCAAGATACGCAGTATTTT
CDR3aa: CASSWSGTGEQDTQYF

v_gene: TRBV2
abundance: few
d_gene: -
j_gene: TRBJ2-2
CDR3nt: TGTGCCAGCAGTTCTCTAGCGACGAACACCGGGGAGCTGTTTTTT
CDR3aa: CASSSLATNTGELFF

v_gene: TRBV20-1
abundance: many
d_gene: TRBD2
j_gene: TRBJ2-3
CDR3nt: TGCAGTGCTAGGCGCCGGGAGGGCGGCACAGATACGCAGTATTTT
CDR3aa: CSARRREGGTDTQYF

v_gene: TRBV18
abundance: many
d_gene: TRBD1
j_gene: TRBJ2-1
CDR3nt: TGTGCCAGCTCAAGGCTAACAGGGGAGCGAGGGCACAATGAGCAGTTCTTC
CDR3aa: CASSRLTGERGHNEQFF

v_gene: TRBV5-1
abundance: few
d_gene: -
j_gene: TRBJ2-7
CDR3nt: TGCGCCAGCAGCTTAGGCCCGGCCGACGAGCAGTACTTC
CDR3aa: CASSLGPADEQYF

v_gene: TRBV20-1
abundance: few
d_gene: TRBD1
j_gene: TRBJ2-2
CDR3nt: TGCAGTGCTTTCCGGACAGGGAGCTTCGCCGGGGAGCTGTTTTTT
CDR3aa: CSAFRTGSFAGELFF

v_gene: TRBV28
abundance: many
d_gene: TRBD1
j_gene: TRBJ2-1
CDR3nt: TGTGCCAGCAGCAGATCGTCGGGACAGCTCTCCTACAATGAGCAGTTCTTC
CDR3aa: CASSRSSGQLSYNEQFF

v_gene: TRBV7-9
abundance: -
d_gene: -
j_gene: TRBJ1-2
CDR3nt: TGTGCCAGCAGCTTAGTATCGCAGGTCGAGGGCTACACCTTC
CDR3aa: CASSLVSQVEGYTF

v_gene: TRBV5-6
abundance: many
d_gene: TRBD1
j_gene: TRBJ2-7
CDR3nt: TGTGCCAGCAGTTACGGGACAGGGGGGAACGAGCAGTACTTC
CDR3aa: CASSYGTGGNEQYF

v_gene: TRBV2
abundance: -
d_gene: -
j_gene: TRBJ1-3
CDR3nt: TGTGCCAGCAGTGAAGCGCAGACAGGAGTCTCTGGAAACACCATATATTTT
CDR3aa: CASSEAQTGVSGNTIYF

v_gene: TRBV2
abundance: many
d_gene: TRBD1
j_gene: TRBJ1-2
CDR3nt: TGTGCCAGCAGCGGGCAGGACAGGGGAAACTATGGCTACACCTTC
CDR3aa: CASSGQDRGNYGYTF

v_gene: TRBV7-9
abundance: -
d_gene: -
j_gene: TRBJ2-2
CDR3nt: TGTGCCAGCAGCTCGACAGAGGGCCCGAACACCGGGGAGCTGTTTTTT
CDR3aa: CASSSTEGPNTGELFF

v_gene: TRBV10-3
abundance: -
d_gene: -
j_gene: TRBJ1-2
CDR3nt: TGTGCCATCAGTGAATTACCGGCTAACTATGGCTACACCTTC
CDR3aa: CAISELPANYGYTF

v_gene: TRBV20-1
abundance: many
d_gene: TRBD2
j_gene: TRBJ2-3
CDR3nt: TGCAGTGCTAGAGATGGGGGACTAGCGGGAGGAGGAACAGATACGCAGTATTTT
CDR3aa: CSARDGGLAGGGTDTQYF

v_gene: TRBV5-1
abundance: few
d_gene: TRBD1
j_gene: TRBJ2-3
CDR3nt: TGCGCCAGCAGCTGGACAGGGGGGGATACGCAGTATTTT
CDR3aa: CASSWTGGDTQYF

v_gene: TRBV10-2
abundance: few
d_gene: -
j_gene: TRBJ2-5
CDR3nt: TGCGCCAGCAGAGCGGTTCAAGAGACCCAGTACTTC
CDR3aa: CASRAVQETQYF

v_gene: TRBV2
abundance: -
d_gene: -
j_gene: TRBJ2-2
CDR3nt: TGTGCCAGCAGAAGGAACGCCGGGGAGCTGTTTTTT
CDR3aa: CASRRNAGELFF

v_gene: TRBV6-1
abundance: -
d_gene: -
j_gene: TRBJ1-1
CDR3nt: TGTGCCAGCAGTGAACTGACGGCTGGCACTGAAGCTTTCTTT
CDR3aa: CASSELTAGTEAFF

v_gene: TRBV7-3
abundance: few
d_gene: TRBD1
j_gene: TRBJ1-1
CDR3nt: TGTGCCAGCAGCTTACCGGGACAGGACATGAACACTGAAGCTTTCTTT
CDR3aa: CASSLPGQDMNTEAFF

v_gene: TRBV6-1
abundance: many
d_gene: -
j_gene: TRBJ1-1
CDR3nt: TGTGCCAGCAGTGAAGCGGGCACTGAAGCTTTCTTT
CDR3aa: CASSEAGTEAFF

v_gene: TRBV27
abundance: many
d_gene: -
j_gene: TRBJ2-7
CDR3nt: TGTGCCAGCAGTCTGACCCAGGCGGGGTACGAGCAGTACTTC
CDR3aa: CASSLTQAGYEQYF

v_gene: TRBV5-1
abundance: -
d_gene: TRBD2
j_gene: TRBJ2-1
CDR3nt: TGCGCCAGCAGCTTGGTCGTGGCTAGCGGAAATGAGCAGTTCTTC
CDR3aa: CASSLVVASGNEQFF

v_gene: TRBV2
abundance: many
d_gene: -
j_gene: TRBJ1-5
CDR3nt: TGTGCCACGGGTGCAGAAAGCAATCAGCCCCAGCATTTT
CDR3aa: CATGAESNQPQHF

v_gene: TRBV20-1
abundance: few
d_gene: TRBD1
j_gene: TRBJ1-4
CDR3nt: TGCAGTGCGGACAGGGCCGATGAAAAACTGTTTTTT
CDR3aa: CSADRADEKLFF

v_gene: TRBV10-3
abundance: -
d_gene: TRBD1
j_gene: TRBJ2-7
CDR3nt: TGTGCCATCAAGAAGGGCGGACAGGGGGGACCGTCATGGGTTGGGCGAGCGGCCTGCAATGAGCAGTACTTC
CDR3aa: CAIKKGGQGGPSWVGRAACNEQYF

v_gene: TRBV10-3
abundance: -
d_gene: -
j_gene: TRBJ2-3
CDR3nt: TGTGCCACTCAGGGAATGGGTACGCAGTATTTT
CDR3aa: CATQGMGTQYF

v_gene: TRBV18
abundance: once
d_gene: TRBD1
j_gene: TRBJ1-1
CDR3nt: TGTGCCAGCTCAGTACAGGGGAGCTCTGAAGCTTTCTTT
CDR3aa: CASSVQGSSEAFF